A selection of T cell receptor beta chains follows, all from one sample in a study of Ad26.COV2.S vaccination and SARS-CoV-2 variants. Some clones are missing from TCRdb's copy, which holds only in-frame ones; the method was immunoSEQ multiplex PCR. This table holds about 400,000 clones, under 90% found once. Here the sequenced sample was peripheral blood, taken in a trial of Ad26.COV2.S vaccine versus placebo. The receptors derive from a person between 18 and 59 years old who received the Ad26.COV2.S COVID-19 vaccine or a placebo. Each CDR3 is given with its conserved first and last residue. The D gene is left open where the match is weak.

v_gene: TRBV6-5; d_gene: TRBD2; j_gene: TRBJ2-1; CDR3nt: TGTGCCAGCAGTTCCGGAGCGGGAGGGCCCTACAATGAGCAGTTCTTC; CDR3aa: CASSSGAGGPYNEQFF
v_gene: TRBV7-2; d_gene: -; j_gene: TRBJ1-3; CDR3nt: TGTGCCAGCAGCTTAGGGCAGGTCCGGCACACCATATATTTT; CDR3aa: CASSLGQVRHTIYF
v_gene: TRBV27; d_gene: TRBD1; j_gene: TRBJ1-2; CDR3nt: TGTGCCAGCAGACCGCAGGGGGCGTTTGGTGGCTACACCTTC; CDR3aa: CASRPQGAFGGYTF
v_gene: TRBV11-3; d_gene: -; j_gene: TRBJ2-3; CDR3nt: TGTGCCAGCAGCTCCATTAGCGGCACAGATACGCAGTATTTT; CDR3aa: CASSSISGTDTQYF
v_gene: TRBV5-1; d_gene: -; j_gene: TRBJ2-2; CDR3nt: TGCGCCAGCAGCTTGGTTCCGGGACACAACACCGGGGAGCTGTTTTTT; CDR3aa: CASSLVPGHNTGELFF
v_gene: TRBV2; d_gene: TRBD1; j_gene: TRBJ1-5; CDR3nt: TGTGCCAGCAGTCCGGACAGGGGAGGGGAAAAGCATTTT; CDR3aa: CASSPDRGGEKHF
v_gene: TRBV6-5; d_gene: -; j_gene: TRBJ2-7; CDR3nt: TGTGCCAGCAGGAACAGGGGAGGAGCCGAGCAGTACTTC; CDR3aa: CASRNRGGAEQYF
v_gene: TRBV19; d_gene: -; j_gene: TRBJ1-5; CDR3nt: TGTGCCAGTAAGGCAGGGCTGAGGCAGCCCCAGCATTTT; CDR3aa: CASKAGLRQPQHF
v_gene: TRBV3-1/TRBV3-2; d_gene: TRBD1; j_gene: TRBJ1-4; CDR3nt: TGTGCCAGCAGCCCTTGGACAGGTGATGAAAAACTGTTTTTT; CDR3aa: CASSPWTGDEKLFF
v_gene: TRBV4-1; d_gene: TRBD1; j_gene: TRBJ2-7; CDR3nt: TGCGCCAGCAGCCAGGGACAGGGCCTGGGGGGGCAGTACTTC; CDR3aa: CASSQGQGLGGQYF
v_gene: TRBV19; d_gene: TRBD2; j_gene: TRBJ2-3; CDR3nt: TGTGCCACCGAAGACGGGGGGGCCACAGATACGCAGTATTTT; CDR3aa: CATEDGGATDTQYF
v_gene: TRBV5-1; d_gene: -; j_gene: TRBJ2-7; CDR3nt: TGCGCCAGCAGCTCCCTACAGGGAGCCTACGAGCAGTACTTC; CDR3aa: CASSSLQGAYEQYF
v_gene: TRBV12-3/TRBV12-4; d_gene: -; j_gene: TRBJ2-2; CDR3nt: TGTGCCAGCGTTGGGTTCCCCGGGGAGCTGTTTTTT; CDR3aa: CASVGFPGELFF